This T cell receptor beta chain was recorded in a study of blood T cell repertoires in COVID-19. Libraries were prepared by immunoSEQ multiplex PCR; TCRdb keeps only in-frame clonotypes and omits some of them. The sample consists of under 150,000 clones, roughly 85% of them appearing once. Germline values: CDR1 SGHTA, CDR2 FQGNSA. The CDR3 loop spans 13 amino acids. Trimming stripped 3 bases from V and 1 base from J, with 7 bases between. What was sequenced was peripheral blood. This receptor was taken from a human donor in a cohort sampled during active COVID-19. The V call is TRBV7-2, the J call TRBJ2-7, with D possibly being TRBD1 (6 bases). The CDR3 sequence is CASSFTGSYEQYF. The CDR3 coding sequence is TGTGCCAGCAGCTTTACAGGGTCCTACGAGCAGTACTTC.